The 29 T cell receptor beta chains listed next were all sequenced from one sample in a study of CD8+ T cells in alopecia areata. Investigators isolated RNA and reverse transcribed it into cDNA to act as the sequencing template. The repertoire was sequenced with immunoSEQ multiplex PCR; TCRdb's copy has only in-frame clones and lacks some. The repertoire holds about 170,000 clones, with 67% as singletons. Here the sequenced sample was CD8+ T cells sorted from blood, taken at week 0. Source of these receptors: a human donor with alopecia areata.

This clone is a singleton in its sample. V usage is TRBV5-1 and J usage is TRBJ2-5; possible D gene TRBD2, 5 bases. Per the germline V gene, CDR1 is SGHRS and CDR2 is YFSETQ. V shed 5 bases and J shed 5 bases, with 7 bases lying between them. This CDR3 is built from 11 residues. The CDR3 reads CASRGGETQYF. The CDR3 DNA reads as TGCGCCAGCAGGGGCGGGGAGACCCAGTACTTC.

The genes are TRBV7-8 and TRBJ1-6, with TRBD1 as a possible D gene (5 bases). Germline V gene lookup returns CDR1 SGHVS and CDR2 FQNEAQ. Trimming took 7 bases from V and 7 from J, leaving 11 bases between them. CDR3 length: 13 amino acids. The chain's CDR3 is CASNLEGNSPLHF. The CDR3 DNA sequence: TGTGCCAGCAATTTAGAGGGGAATTCACCCCTCCACTTT.

V gene TRBV7-9 combines with J gene TRBJ1-2, with no clear D. This CDR3 is built from 13 residues. Germline CDR1 SEHNR, CDR2 FQNEAQ (reference sequence). V was trimmed by 5 bases and J by 0 bases, leaving 7 bases between them. CDR3 bases: TGTGCCAGCAGCGACGGGGCTAACTATGGCTACACCTTC. It encodes CASSDGANYGYTF. Full variable domain (outside the CDR3, taken from reference TRBV7-9 and TRBJ1-2): DTGVSQNPRHKITKRGQNVTFRCDPISEHNRLYWYRQTLGQGPEFLTYFQNEAQLEKSRLLSDRFSAERPKGSFSTLEIQRTEQGDSAMYLCASSDGANYGYTFGSGTRLTVV.

The J gene is TRBJ1-1, the V gene TRBV12-5; D is possibly TRBD1 (5 bases). CDR3 size: 17 residues. The V end lost 2 bases, the J end lost 8 bases, and 24 bases lay between the germline ends. Germline CDR1 is LGHNT and CDR2 is FRNRAP. As DNA, the CDR3 is TGTGCTAGTGGTTTGACTCACACCGGGACCGTACGTATGGAAGCTTTCTTT. It yields the protein CASGLTHTGTVRMEAFF.

This clone was counted a few times. DNA for the CDR3: TGTGCCACCACAGACATTAGCACAGATACGCAGTATTTT. Protein product: CATTDISTDTQYF. The gene calls are TRBV15 and TRBJ2-3; D unresolved. Trimming removed 7 bases at V and 0 bases at J, with 8 bases between. CDR3 length equals 13 residues. The germline V gene has CDR1 LNHNV and CDR2 YYDKDF (reference sequence).

The chain joins TRBV13 to TRBJ2-7; D is unclear. The germline V gene encodes CDR1 PRHDT and CDR2 FYEKMQ (reference sequence). The CDR3 consists of 12 residues. Trimming stripped 3 bases from V and 5 bases from J, with 8 bases between. The CDR3 reads CASSFLQDEQYF. CDR3 in DNA: TGTGCCAGCAGCTTTTTGCAGGACGAGCAGTACTTC.

A few counts support this clone. The chain joins TRBV29-1 to TRBJ1-1; D is unclear. The V and J ends lost 8 bases and 6 bases respectively, with 13 bases between them. The length of the CDR3 is 11 residues. CDR1 is SQVTM, CDR2 ANQGSEA, per germline. The DNA of the CDR3 is TGCAGCCTACGTCTTGGAGCTGAAGCTTTCTTT. It specifies CSLRLGAEAFF.

The J gene is TRBJ1-2, the V gene TRBV29-1; D is ambiguous. CDR3 length equals 10 residues. In germline, CDR1 is SQVTM, CDR2 ANQGSEA. V was cut by 5 bases and J by 6 bases, with 7 bases left in between. CDR3 loop: CSVLGNGYTF. CDR3 sequence (DNA): TGCAGCGTTTTAGGGAATGGCTACACCTTC.

The chain uses TRBV30 and TRBJ2-7, with D possibly TRBD1 on 6 matching bases. Germline CDR1 and CDR2: GTSNPN and SVGIG (reference sequence). V lost 5 bases and J lost 3, with 17 bases in between. The CDR3 is 14 amino acids. The CDR3 DNA reads as TGTGCCTGGCCACAGGGACCCGTCTGCTACGAGCAGTACTTC. Amino acid sequence: CAWPQGPVCYEQYF.

The rearrangement links TRBV19 to TRBJ2-7; D is unresolved. Trimming cost V 2 bases and J 0 bases, with 5 bases left between them. CDR3 size: 13 residues. CDR1 is LNHDA, CDR2 SQIVND, per germline (reference sequence). CDR3 sequence (DNA): TGTGCCAGTAGTATAACGGCCTCCTACGAGCAGTACTTC. It is translated as CASSITASYEQYF.

The rearrangement links TRBV30 to TRBJ1-1, with D tentatively TRBD1 (5 bases). CDR1 GTSNPN and CDR2 SVGIG come from the germline V gene (reference sequence). This CDR3 region has 12 residues. V lost 8 bases, J lost 1 base, and 11 bases lay in between. The chain's CDR3 is CAVRGENTEAFF. The CDR3 DNA sequence: TGTGCCGTGAGGGGAGAGAACACTGAAGCTTTCTTT.

This clone was counted a single time. The V gene is TRBV2, the J gene TRBJ2-7; 10 bases are shared with TRBD1. CDR1 and CDR2 (germline): SNHLY, FYNNEI. CDR3 length: 12 residues. V shed 7 bases, J shed 6 bases, and the junction held 3 bases outside the gene matches. In nucleotides, the CDR3 is TGTGCCAGCAAGGACAGGGGGTTCGAGCAGTACTTC. It translates to CASKDRGFEQYF.

This chain uses TRBV2 with TRBJ1-4; no reliable D call. The CDR3 consists of 15 residues. V was clipped by 2 bases and J by 7 bases, with 14 bases between them. Germline assignment: CDR1 SNHLY and CDR2 FYNNEI. The CDR3 region has the DNA TGTGCCAGCAGTGAAAGTGCGGGTACGGGTGAAAAACTGTTTTTT. Translation gives CASSESAGTGEKLFF.

V is TRBV29-1 and J is TRBJ1-2; 11 bases line up with TRBD1. After removal of 7 bases from V and 1 base from J, the junction contained 8 bases not matched to a gene. Germline V lookup: CDR1 SQVTM, CDR2 ANQGSEA. CDR3 size: 15 residues. The CDR3 DNA sequence: TGCAGCGCCACGGACAGGGGGCTCGTTAACTATGGCTACACCTTC. Its translation is CSATDRGLVNYGYTF.

The DNA for the CDR3 is TGTGCCAGCAGTTCGGGGGGAAACTATGGCTACACCTTC. It encodes CASSSGGNYGYTF. The chain uses TRBV27 and TRBJ1-2; D perhaps matches TRBD1 (5 bases). Germline loops: CDR1 MNHEY, CDR2 SMNVEV (reference sequence). V lost 4 bases to trimming and J lost 2 bases, with 8 bases between them. The CDR3 has 13 amino acids.

As to this clone: Other nucleotide sequences in the sample specify the same CDR3. This chain links TRBV30 with TRBJ2-5, with unresolved D. Per germline, CDR1 GTSNPN and CDR2 SVGIG (reference sequence). The length of the CDR3 is 13 residues. With 5 bases removed from V and 2 bases from J, the gap between germline ends came to 12 bases. CDR3 amino acids: CAWSPALQETQYF. The CDR3 DNA is TGTGCCTGGTCCCCAGCCTTGCAAGAGACCCAGTACTTC. The complete variable domain, with remaining parts taken from reference TRBV30 and TRBJ2-5, reads SQTIHQWPATLVQPVGSPLSLECTVEGTSNPNLYWYRQAAGRGLQLLFYSVGIGQISSEVPQNLSASRPQDRQFILSSKKLLLSDSGFYLCAWSPALQETQYFGPGTRLLVL.

This clone appeared a few times. This chain connects TRBV2 to TRBJ2-3; 9 bases map to TRBD2. The V gene end was trimmed by 7 bases and the J gene end by 0 bases; junction bases not matched to a gene: 5. This CDR3 is 15 amino acids long. CDR1 and CDR2 from the germline V gene are SNHLY and FYNNEI. This chain's CDR3 is CASIHGTSSTDTQYF. The CDR3 nucleotides are TGTGCCAGCATTCACGGGACTAGCAGCACAGATACGCAGTATTTT.

The chain carries TRBV11-2 and TRBJ2-7; 9 bases agree with TRBD2. The junction had 5 bases not matched to a gene; V was cut back by 1 base and J by 4 bases. This CDR3 contains 15 residues. CDR1 and CDR2 (germline): SGHAT, FQNNGV. DNA of the CDR3: TGTGCCAGCAGCTTAGGGGCTAGCGGGGCTTACGAGCAGTACTTC. Protein: CASSLGASGAYEQYF.

The gene calls are TRBV27 and TRBJ2-3; D unresolved. The CDR3 has 16 amino acids. Trimming took off 5 bases at V and 0 bases at J, with 15 bases between the two ends. In germline, CDR1 is MNHEY, CDR2 SMNVEV (reference sequence). In nucleotides, the CDR3 is TGTGCCAGCAGTACAAAGTCGAAGACTAGCACAGATACGCAGTATTTT. This gives the protein CASSTKSKTSTDTQYF.

V usage is TRBV6-5 and J usage is TRBJ1-1; D is unclear. The CDR3 totals 12 residues. The germline gives CDR1 MNHEY, CDR2 SVGAGI. The ends were cut back, 6 bases at V and 1 base at J, with 6 bases in the middle. The CDR3 region has the DNA TGTGCCAGCAGGGTGGCGAACACTGAAGCTTTCTTT. This translates into CASRVANTEAFF.

CDR3 sequence: CASSLVSGTDSYEQYF. The CDR3 nucleotides are TGCGCCAGCAGCTTGGTCTCTGGGACAGACTCCTACGAGCAGTACTTC. The gene calls are TRBV5-1 and TRBJ2-7, with 7 nucleotides matching TRBD1. J was trimmed by 0 bases and V by 0 bases; bases with no gene match: 6. The germline gives CDR1 SGHRS, CDR2 YFSETQ. This CDR3 has 16 residues.

The V gene is TRBV9, the J gene TRBJ2-2; D possibly corresponds to TRBD1 (5 bases). From germline, CDR1 is SGDLS and CDR2 YYNGEE. CDR3 length equals 14 residues. Trimming pared 3 bases from V and 5 bases from J, leaving 11 bases between. The CDR3 loop reads CASSETRVTGELFF. The CDR3 DNA reads as TGTGCCAGCAGCGAAACCAGGGTTACCGGGGAGCTGTTTTTT.

This clone was found a few times. The chain is built from TRBV15 and TRBJ1-2; D unclear. The V and J ends lost 5 bases and 4 bases respectively, with 8 bases between them. Germline CDR1 and CDR2: LNHNV and YYDKDF (reference sequence). CDR3 length equals 12 residues. The CDR3, as DNA: TGTGCCACCAGCCGGGATCCCTATGGCTACACCTTC. Translated, it gives CATSRDPYGYTF.

The genes are TRBV13 and TRBJ2-7; D remains ambiguous. Trimming left V 9 bases short and J 2 bases short, with 20 bases between. The CDR3 contains 15 residues. Germline loops: CDR1 PRHDT, CDR2 FYEKMQ (reference sequence). CDR3 region: CARSDGVSPTYEQYF. CDR3 in DNA: TGTGCCAGGTCAGATGGGGTAAGCCCCACCTACGAGCAGTACTTC.

J is TRBJ2-5 and V is TRBV5-6; D possibly corresponds to TRBD1 (6 bases). V was shortened by 4 bases and J by 2 bases, with 9 bases between the two germline ends. CDR3 length: 13 residues. The V gene's germline CDR1 is SGHDT and CDR2 YYEEEE. In DNA form, the CDR3 reads TGTGCCAGCAGCCGAGGACAGCAAGAGACCCAGTACTTC. Translating it yields CASSRGQQETQYF.

This clone came up a few times. The chain has TRBV29-1 and TRBJ2-1; 8 positions match TRBD2. The V gene's germline CDR1 is SQVTM and CDR2 ANQGSEA. This CDR3 comprises 16 residues. After removal of 5 bases from V and 3 bases from J, the junction contained 12 bases not matched to a gene. CDR3 bases: TGCAGCGTTAAGGGAAAGGTAGCGGGGTTCTACAATGAGCAGTTCTTC. This sequence encodes CSVKGKVAGFYNEQFF.

This chain links TRBV5-1 with TRBJ1-5; no definite D call. Trimming stripped 0 bases from V and 5 bases from J, with 6 bases between. The CDR3 spans 13 residues. Germline V gene data show CDR1 as SGHRS and CDR2 as YFSETQ. CDR3 nucleotides: TGCGCCAGCAGCTTGGGGGCGGATCAGCCCCAGCATTTT. Encoded protein: CASSLGADQPQHF.

This clone has a single count. The rearrangement links TRBV10-3 to TRBJ2-5, with D unclear. CDR3 length equals 12 residues. V lost 0 bases, J lost 5 bases, and 4 bases lay in between. Germline CDR1 is ENHRY and CDR2 is SYGVKD. The CDR3 coding sequence is TGTGCCATCAGTGAGTCGTCCGAGACCCAGTACTTC. Its translation: CAISESSETQYF.

The chain has TRBV13 and TRBJ1-2, with D uncertain. Deletions cut 4 bases from V and 4 bases from J, with 16 bases between. The CDR3 sequence is 15 residues long. The germline V gene encodes CDR1 PRHDT and CDR2 FYEKMQ (reference sequence). CDR3 in amino acids: CASSSEAGEVYGYTF. DNA for the CDR3: TGTGCCAGCAGCTCCGAGGCCGGGGAGGTCTATGGCTACACCTTC.